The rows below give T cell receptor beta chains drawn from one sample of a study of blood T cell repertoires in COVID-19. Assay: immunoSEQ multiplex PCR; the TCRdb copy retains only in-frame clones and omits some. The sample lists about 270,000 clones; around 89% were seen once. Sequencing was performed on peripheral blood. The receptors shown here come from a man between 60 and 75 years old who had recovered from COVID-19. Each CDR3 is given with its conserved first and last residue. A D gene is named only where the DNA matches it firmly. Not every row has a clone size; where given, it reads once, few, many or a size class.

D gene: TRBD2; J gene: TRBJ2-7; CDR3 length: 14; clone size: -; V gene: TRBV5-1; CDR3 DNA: TGCGCCAGCAGCTTGGATCGGGGACTATACGAGCAGTACTTC; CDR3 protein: CASSLDRGLYEQYF
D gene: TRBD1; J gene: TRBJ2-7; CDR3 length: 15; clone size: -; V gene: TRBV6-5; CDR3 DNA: TGTGCCAGCAGCCCCCAGGGACAGGGGGTGCACGAGCAGTACTTC; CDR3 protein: CASSPQGQGVHEQYF
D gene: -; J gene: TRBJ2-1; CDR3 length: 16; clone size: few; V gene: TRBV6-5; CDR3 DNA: TGTGCCAGCAGTTCAGAGAACAGAGAAAGTGTTGATGAGCAGTTCTTC; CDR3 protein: CASSSENRESVDEQFF
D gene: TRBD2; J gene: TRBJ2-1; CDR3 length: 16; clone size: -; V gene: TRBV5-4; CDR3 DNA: TGTGCCAGCAGCTCGGGACTAGCGGGGGGGTCCAATGAGCAGTTCTTC; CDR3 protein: CASSSGLAGGSNEQFF
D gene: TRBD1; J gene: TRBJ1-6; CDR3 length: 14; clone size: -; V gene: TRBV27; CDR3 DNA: TGTGCCAGCAGTTTAGACAGGGGCAATTCACCCCTCCACTTT; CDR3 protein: CASSLDRGNSPLHF
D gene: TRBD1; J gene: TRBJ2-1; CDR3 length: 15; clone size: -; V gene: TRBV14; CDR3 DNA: TGTGCCAGCAGCCGAGGGACAGGGTCCTACAATGAGCAGTTCTTC; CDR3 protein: CASSRGTGSYNEQFF
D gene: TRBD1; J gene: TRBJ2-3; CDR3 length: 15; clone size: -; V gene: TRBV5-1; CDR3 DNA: TGCGCCAGCATACCCGGGACAGGGCCCACAGATACGCAGTATTTT; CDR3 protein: CASIPGTGPTDTQYF
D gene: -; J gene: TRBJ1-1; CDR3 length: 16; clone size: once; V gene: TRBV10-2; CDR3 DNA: TGCGCCAGCAGTGAGGCCGTCGGCCAGGTCCCCCGTCGGGCTTTCTTT; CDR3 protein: CASSEAVGQVPRRAFF
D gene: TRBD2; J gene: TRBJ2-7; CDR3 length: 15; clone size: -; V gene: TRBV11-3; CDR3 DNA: TGTGCCAGCAGCTCGGCTAGCGGACCGTCCTACGAGCAGTACTTC; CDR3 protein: CASSSASGPSYEQYF
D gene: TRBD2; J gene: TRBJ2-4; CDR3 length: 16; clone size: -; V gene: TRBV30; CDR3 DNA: TGTGCCTGGAGACGGAGCGGGGGAGGGGCCAAAAACATTCAGTACTTC; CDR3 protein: CAWRRSGGGAKNIQYF
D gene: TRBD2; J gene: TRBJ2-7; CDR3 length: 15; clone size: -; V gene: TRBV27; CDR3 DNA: TGTGCCAGCAGTCCCTCTAGCGGGGGGGCCTACGAGCAGTACTTC; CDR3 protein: CASSPSSGGAYEQYF
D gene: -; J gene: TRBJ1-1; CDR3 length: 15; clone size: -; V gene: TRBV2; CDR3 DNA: TGTGCCAGCAGCGGGACTTTGGGGTCGAACACTGAAGCTTTCTTT; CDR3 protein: CASSGTLGSNTEAFF
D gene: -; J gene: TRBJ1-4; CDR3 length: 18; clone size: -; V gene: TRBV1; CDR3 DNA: TGCACCAGCAGCACTCCCAGGGGTTCATATCCCCAAAATGAAAAACTGTTTTTT; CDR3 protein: CTSSTPRGSYPQNEKLFF
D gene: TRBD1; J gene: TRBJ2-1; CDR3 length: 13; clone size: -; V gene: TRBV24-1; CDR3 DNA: TGTGCCACCAGGACAGGGGTTGCGAATGAGCAGTTCTTC; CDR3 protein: CATRTGVANEQFF
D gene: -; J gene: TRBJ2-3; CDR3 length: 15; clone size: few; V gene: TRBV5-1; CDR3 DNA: TGCGCCAGCAGCTTGGGCGGGGTTAGCACAGATACGCAGTATTTT; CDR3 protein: CASSLGGVSTDTQYF
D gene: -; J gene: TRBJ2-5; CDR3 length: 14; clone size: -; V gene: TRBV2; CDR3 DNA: TGTGCCAGCGTGGGGCAGGGAGGACGGGAGACCCAGTACTTC; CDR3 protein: CASVGQGGRETQYF
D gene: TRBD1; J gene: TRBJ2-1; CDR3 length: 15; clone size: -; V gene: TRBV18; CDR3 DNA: TGTGCCAGCTCACCGGGACAGGGTATTTACAATGAGCAGTTCTTC; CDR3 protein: CASSPGQGIYNEQFF
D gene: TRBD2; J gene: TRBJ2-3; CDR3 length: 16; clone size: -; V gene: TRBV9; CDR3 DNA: TGTGCCAGCAGCGTACGTGGACTAGCGGGGCCAGATACGCAGTATTTT; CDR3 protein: CASSVRGLAGPDTQYF
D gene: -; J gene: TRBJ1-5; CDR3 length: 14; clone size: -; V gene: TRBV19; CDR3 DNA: TGTGCCAGTAGGCGGGTATCGGCTAATCAGCCCCAGCATTTT; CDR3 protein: CASRRVSANQPQHF
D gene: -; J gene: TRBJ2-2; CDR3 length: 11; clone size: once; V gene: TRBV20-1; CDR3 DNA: TGCAGTGCTAGAGTCGCCGGGGAGCTGTTTTTT; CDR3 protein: CSARVAGELFF
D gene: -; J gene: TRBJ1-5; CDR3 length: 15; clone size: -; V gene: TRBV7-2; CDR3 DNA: TGTGCCAGCAGCCAAGATGGGCTGTCGGGGCAGCCCCAGCATTTT; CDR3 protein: CASSQDGLSGQPQHF
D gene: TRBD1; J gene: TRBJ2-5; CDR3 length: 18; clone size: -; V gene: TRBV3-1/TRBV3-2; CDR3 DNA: TGTGCCAGCAGCCAGTTACGCTTTGGGGACAGAAGCCAAGAGACCCAGTACTTC; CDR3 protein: CASSQLRFGDRSQETQYF
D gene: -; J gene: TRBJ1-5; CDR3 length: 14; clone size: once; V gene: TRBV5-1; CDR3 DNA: TGCGCCAGCAGCCCGGACGGGGGTCATCAGCCCCAGCATTTT; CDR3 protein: CASSPDGGHQPQHF
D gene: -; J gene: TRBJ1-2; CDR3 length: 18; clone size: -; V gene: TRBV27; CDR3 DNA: TGTGCCAGCAGTTCGCTCCGGGACACTTTCAATGTGGACTATGGCTACACCTTC; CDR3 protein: CASSSLRDTFNVDYGYTF
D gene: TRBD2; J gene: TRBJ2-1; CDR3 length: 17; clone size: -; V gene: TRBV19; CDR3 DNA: TGTGCCAGTAGTATCGGACTAGCGGGGGCTCCGGGCAATGAGCAGTTCTTC; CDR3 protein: CASSIGLAGAPGNEQFF
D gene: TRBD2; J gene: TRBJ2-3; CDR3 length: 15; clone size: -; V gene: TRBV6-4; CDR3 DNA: TGTGCCAGCAGTGACCGCTACCGGGGGGCAGATACGCAGTATTTT; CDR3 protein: CASSDRYRGADTQYF
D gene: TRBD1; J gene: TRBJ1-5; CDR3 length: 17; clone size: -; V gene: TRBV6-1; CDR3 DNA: TGTGCCAGCAGTGAAGCGCCAGGACAGGTTCGTAATCAGCCCCAGCATTTT; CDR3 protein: CASSEAPGQVRNQPQHF
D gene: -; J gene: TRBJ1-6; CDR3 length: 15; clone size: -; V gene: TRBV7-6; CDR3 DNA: TGTGCCAGCAGCTTAGGGCAGAACCAGGATTCACCCCTCCACTTT; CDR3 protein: CASSLGQNQDSPLHF
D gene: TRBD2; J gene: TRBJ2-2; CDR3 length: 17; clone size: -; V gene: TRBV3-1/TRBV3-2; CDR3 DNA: TGTGCCAGCAGCCAACTAGCGGGGGAGCCGAACACCGGGGAGCTGTTTTTT; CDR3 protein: CASSQLAGEPNTGELFF
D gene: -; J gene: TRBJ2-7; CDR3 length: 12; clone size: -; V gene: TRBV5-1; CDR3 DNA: TGCGCCAGCAGCAAACAGGGACACGAGCAGTACTTC; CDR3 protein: CASSKQGHEQYF
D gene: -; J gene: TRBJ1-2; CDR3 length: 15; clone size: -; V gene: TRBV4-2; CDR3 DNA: TGTGCCAGCAGCCCCACTGGTGGGGCGGTGCGTGGCTACACCTTC; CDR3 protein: CASSPTGGAVRGYTF
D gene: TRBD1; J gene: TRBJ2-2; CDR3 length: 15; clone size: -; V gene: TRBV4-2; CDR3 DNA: TGTGCCAGCAGCCAAGAACAGGGGAATGCCGGGGAGCTGTTTTTT; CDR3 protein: CASSQEQGNAGELFF
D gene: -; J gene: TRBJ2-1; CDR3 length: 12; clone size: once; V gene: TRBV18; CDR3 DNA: TGTGCCAGCTCACTACAGGGTTTTACCGAGTTCTTC; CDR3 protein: CASSLQGFTEFF
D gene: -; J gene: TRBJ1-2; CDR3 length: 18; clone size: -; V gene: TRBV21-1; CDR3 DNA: TGTGCCAGCAGCAAGGAGCCTCATACAGGATTTGCCCCCTCCGGCTACACCTTC; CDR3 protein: CASSKEPHTGFAPSGYTF
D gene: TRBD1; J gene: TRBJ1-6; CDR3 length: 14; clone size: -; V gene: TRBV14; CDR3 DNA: TGTGCCAGCAGCGCCCGGACAGGAAATTCACCCCTCCACTTT; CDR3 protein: CASSARTGNSPLHF
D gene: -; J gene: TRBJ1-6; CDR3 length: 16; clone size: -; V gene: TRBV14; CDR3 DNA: TGTGCCAGCAGCCAGATAGGGGGTGGTGGAGAATCACCCCTCCACTTT; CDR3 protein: CASSQIGGGGESPLHF
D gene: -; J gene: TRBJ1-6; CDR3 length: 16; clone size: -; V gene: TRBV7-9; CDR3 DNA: TGTGCCAGCAGCCCGGAGGTGGGGTCCTATAATTCACCCCTCCACTTT; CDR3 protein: CASSPEVGSYNSPLHF
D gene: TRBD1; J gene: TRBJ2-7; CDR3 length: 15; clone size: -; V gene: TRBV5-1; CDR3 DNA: TGCGCCAGCAGCTCCGGACAGGGGCTCTCCTACGAGCAGTACTTC; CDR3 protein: CASSSGQGLSYEQYF
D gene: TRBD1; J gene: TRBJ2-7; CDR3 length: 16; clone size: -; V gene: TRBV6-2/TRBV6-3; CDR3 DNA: TGTGCCAGCAGTTCCCGAGGACAGGGTAACACCTACGAGCAGTACTTC; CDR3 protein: CASSSRGQGNTYEQYF
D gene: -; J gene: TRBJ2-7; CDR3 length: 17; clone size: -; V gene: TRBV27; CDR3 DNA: TGTGCCAGCAGTCCACCGAGGGACATTGGGGAAAATATCGAGCAGTACTTC; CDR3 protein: CASSPPRDIGENIEQYF
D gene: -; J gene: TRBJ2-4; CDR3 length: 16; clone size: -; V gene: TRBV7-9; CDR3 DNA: TGTGCCAGCAGCTTGTCACTTCGGGACTCCAAAAACATTCAGTACTTC; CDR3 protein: CASSLSLRDSKNIQYF
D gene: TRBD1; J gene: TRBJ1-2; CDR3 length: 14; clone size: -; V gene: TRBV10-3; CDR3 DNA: TGTGCCATCAGTGAACAAGACAGGGGTCGGGGCTACACCTTC; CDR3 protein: CAISEQDRGRGYTF
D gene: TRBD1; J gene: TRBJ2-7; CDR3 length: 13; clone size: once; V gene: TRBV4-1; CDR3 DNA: TGCGCCAGCAGCCAGCAGGGGGCAGCCGAGCAGTACTTC; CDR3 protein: CASSQQGAAEQYF
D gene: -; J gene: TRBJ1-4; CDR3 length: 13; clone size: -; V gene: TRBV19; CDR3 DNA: TGTGCCAGTACGGGGGGGCCGAATGAAAAACTGTTTTTT; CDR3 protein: CASTGGPNEKLFF
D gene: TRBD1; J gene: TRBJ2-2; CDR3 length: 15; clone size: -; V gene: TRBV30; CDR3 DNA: TGTGCCTGGAGTCCCGGACAGGGATACACCGGGGAGCTGTTTTTT; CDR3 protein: CAWSPGQGYTGELFF
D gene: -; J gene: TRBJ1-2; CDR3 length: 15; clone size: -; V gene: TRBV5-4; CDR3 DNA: TGTGCCAGCAGCTCACCGGGACTCCAAGTCGGTGGCTACACCTTC; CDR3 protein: CASSSPGLQVGGYTF
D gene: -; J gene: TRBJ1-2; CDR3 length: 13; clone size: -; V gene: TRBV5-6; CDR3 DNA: TGTGCCAGCAGCTTGAAGAGGGCTGGTGGCTACACCTTC; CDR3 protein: CASSLKRAGGYTF
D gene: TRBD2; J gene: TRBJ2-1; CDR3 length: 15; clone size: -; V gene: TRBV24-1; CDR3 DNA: TGTGCCACCAGTGCGGGAGGGGGGCGGTACAATGAGCAGTTCTTC; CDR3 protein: CATSAGGGRYNEQFF